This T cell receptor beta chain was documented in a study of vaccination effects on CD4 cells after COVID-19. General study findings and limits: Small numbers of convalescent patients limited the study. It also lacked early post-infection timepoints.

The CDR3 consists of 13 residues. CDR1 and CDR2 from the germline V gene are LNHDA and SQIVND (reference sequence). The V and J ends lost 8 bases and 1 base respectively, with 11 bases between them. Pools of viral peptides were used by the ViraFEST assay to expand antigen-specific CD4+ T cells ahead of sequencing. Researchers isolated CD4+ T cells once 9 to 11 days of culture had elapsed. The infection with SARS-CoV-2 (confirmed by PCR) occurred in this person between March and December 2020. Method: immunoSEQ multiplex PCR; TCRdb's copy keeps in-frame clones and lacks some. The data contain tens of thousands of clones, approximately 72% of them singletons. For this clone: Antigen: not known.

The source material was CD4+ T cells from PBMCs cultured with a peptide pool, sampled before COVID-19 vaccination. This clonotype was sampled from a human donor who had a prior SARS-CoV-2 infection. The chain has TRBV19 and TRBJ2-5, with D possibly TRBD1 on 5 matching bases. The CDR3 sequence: CASSRQRQETQYF. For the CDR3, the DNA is TGTGCCAGTTCCAGACAGCGCCAAGAGACCCAGTACTTC.